This TCR beta chain derives from a study of CD8 T cells in Susac syndrome. It was with random hexamers that roughly 0.5 to 1 ug RNA was reverse transcribed. Amplification of TCR beta CDR3 used immunoSEQ multiplex PCR across 54 Vbeta and 13 Jbeta. TCRdb re-analysed the immunoSEQ multiplex PCR reads in MiXCR, keeping a single row per CDR3 protein. Of about 110,000 distinct CDR3 sequences detected, approximately 96% appear once; the ten largest clones hold more than 0.095%. The authors carried out high-throughput sequencing of TCR beta. They applied it to CD8+ and CD4+ T cells obtained from blood. Healthy donors served as the controls. They were matched for age and sex. In contrast to the negatively isolated CD8+ and CD4+ T cells, TEMRA cells were FACS-enriched. Germline assignment: CDR1 SQVTM and CDR2 ANQGSEA. The germline V and J ends were trimmed by 4 bases and 0 bases, with 7 bases remaining between them. The CDR3 extends over 12 amino acids.

The rearrangement uses TRBV29-1 and TRBJ2-7; D call uncertain. This receptor was identified in a human donor in good health. Material: CD4+ T cells from PBMCs. The CDR3 spells CSVGLSSYEQYF. CDR3 in DNA: TGCAGCGTTGGGCTTTCCTCCTACGAGCAGTACTTC.